These 16 T cell receptor beta chains share one sample of origin, sequenced in a study of Ad26.COV2.S vaccination and SARS-CoV-2 variants. Treatment indicated: 15 to 20 received Ad26.COV2.S at low or high dose, single or two shots; several received placebo; per-sample allocation not given. Sampling happened 63 days after the first vaccine or placebo injection. The protocol was immunoSEQ multiplex PCR, while the TCRdb copy is restricted to in-frame clones and leaves out a portion. Among 300,000 to 350,000 clones, about 88% were seen once, and the ten largest hold around a tenth. Sample: peripheral blood, taken in a trial of Ad26.COV2.S vaccine versus placebo. The receptors were sampled from a person between 18 and 60 years old who received the Ad26.COV2.S COVID-19 vaccine or a placebo.

This rearrangement joins TRBV6-6 to TRBJ2-3, with 8 bases lining up with TRBD1. CDR3 size: 15 residues. Germline lookup yields CDR1 MNHNY and CDR2 SVGAGI (reference sequence). The V gene end was trimmed by 6 bases and the J gene end by 4 bases; junction bases not matched to a gene: 9. CDR3 nucleotide sequence: TGTGCCAGCAGAGGACAGGGTTGGGTCGCAGATACGCAGTATTTT. Protein sequence: CASRGQGWVADTQYF.

The rearrangement joins TRBV6-6 to TRBJ1-4; maybe TRBD1 (5 bases). Trimming removed 4 bases from V and 0 bases from J, with 12 bases in between. The CDR3 has 16 residues. CDR1 is MNHNY and CDR2 is SVGAGI in the germline V gene (reference sequence). This CDR3 reads CASSSTAGSTNEKLFF. DNA for the CDR3: TGTGCCAGCAGTTCAACCGCAGGGTCAACTAATGAAAAACTGTTTTTT.

The chain uses TRBV12-3 or TRBV12-4 and TRBJ2-7, with a tentative D call TRBD2 (6 bases). V lost 6 bases to trimming and J lost 6 bases, with 15 bases between them. The CDR3 is 13 amino acids. CDR3 nucleotides: TGTGCCAGCAGAGGGCCCGGGCGGGGCGAGCAGTACTTC. This sequence encodes CASRGPGRGEQYF.

The V gene is TRBV10-2, the J gene TRBJ2-3; D gene ambiguous. Trimming left V 7 bases short and J 4 bases short, with 9 bases between. CDR3 length equals 12 residues. Germline V gene sequence: CDR1 WSHSY, CDR2 SAAADI. This CDR3 reads CASKDQADTQYF. Here the CDR3 DNA reads TGCGCCAGCAAGGACCAGGCAGATACGCAGTATTTT.

The chain uses TRBV2 and TRBJ2-1; D is perhaps TRBD1 or TRBD2 (5 bases each). Germline lookup yields CDR1 SNHLY and CDR2 FYNNEI. This CDR3 is 11 amino acids long. This CDR3 is CANGGSGEQFF. The CDR3 DNA follows: TGTGCAAATGGGGGATCAGGTGAGCAGTTCTTC.

This clone was found a few times. The chain combines TRBV28 with TRBJ1-1; possibly TRBD1 for D (6 bases). In germline, CDR1 is MDHEN, CDR2 SYDVKM. CDR3 length: 13 amino acids. The V end was cut by 5 bases, the J end by 3 bases, with 10 bases between. The CDR3 bases are TGTGCCAGCAGTAGAGGGGGAGACACTGAAGCTTTCTTT. Amino acid sequence: CASSRGGDTEAFF.

The chain has TRBV14 and TRBJ1-4, with 7 bases identical to TRBD1. The V gene end was trimmed by 4 bases and the J gene end by 2 bases; junction bases not matched to a gene: 4. The CDR3 loop spans 15 amino acids. Germline CDR1 is SGHDN and CDR2 is FVKESK. The CDR3: CASSRHRGTNEKLFF. The CDR3 DNA reads as TGTGCCAGCAGCCGACACAGGGGTACTAATGAAAAACTGTTTTTT.

The CDR3 bases are TGCGCCAGCAGCCAAGATGGAGGCTGGCAGAACACTGAAGCTTTCTTT. Residues: CASSQDGGWQNTEAFF. This rearrangement joins TRBV4-3 to TRBJ1-1; D is ambiguous. V was trimmed by 0 bases and J by 1 base, leaving 12 bases between them. CDR1 is LGHNA, CDR2 YSLEER, per germline. The length of the CDR3 is 16 residues.

Only one count was recorded for this clone. The chain carries TRBV19 and TRBJ1-1; D not certain. The V end was cut by 3 bases, the J end by 1 base, with 6 bases between. The germline CDR1 and CDR2 sequences are LNHDA and SQIVND (reference sequence). CDR3 length: 13 residues. In nucleotides, the CDR3 is TGTGCCAGTAGTATTTCCGAGAACACTGAAGCTTTCTTT. Its protein product is CASSISENTEAFF. Full variable domain (remainder filled in from reference TRBV19 and TRBJ1-1): DGGITQSPKYLFRKEGQNVTLSCEQNLNHDAMYWYRQDPGQGLRLIYYSQIVNDFQKGDIAEGYSVSREKKESFPLTVTSAQKNPTAFYLCASSISENTEAFFGQGTRLTVV.

The chain links TRBV6-1 to TRBJ1-2; D remains unclear. The CDR3 sequence is 13 residues long. The germline V gene has CDR1 MNHNS and CDR2 SASEGT. V lost 3 bases, J lost 6 bases, and 11 bases lay in between. This chain's CDR3 is CASSDIGGNGYTF. The CDR3 DNA reads as TGTGCCAGCAGTGATATTGGCGGGAATGGCTACACCTTC.

The rearrangement links TRBV6-4 to TRBJ1-6, with 8 positions matching TRBD1. Germline V gene data show CDR1 as MRHNA and CDR2 as SNTAGT. The CDR3 runs to 13 residues. V was pared by 6 bases and J by 7 bases, with 2 bases of the junction left unmatched. CDR3: CASRDRENSPLHF. The CDR3 DNA reads TGTGCCAGCAGGGACAGGGAGAATTCACCCCTCCACTTT.

The rearrangement links TRBV6-2 or TRBV6-3 to TRBJ1-2; D ambiguous. V was clipped by 4 bases and J by 3 bases, with 6 bases between them. The CDR3 has 12 residues. Germline lookup yields CDR1 MNHEY and CDR2 SVGEGT. The CDR3 loop is CASSSGYYGYTF. CDR3 sequence (DNA): TGTGCCAGCAGTTCGGGGTACTATGGCTACACCTTC.

In this sample, this clone turned up once. This chain links TRBV6-1 with TRBJ1-1, with D maybe TRBD1 (5 bases). Trimming stripped 2 bases from V and 4 bases from J, with 14 bases between. The CDR3 spans 15 residues. CDR1 and CDR2 (germline): MNHNS, SASEGT. The CDR3 region is CASSEWGVRSTEAFF. The CDR3 DNA sequence: TGTGCCAGCAGTGAATGGGGGGTGAGGAGCACTGAAGCTTTCTTT.

This rearrangement joins TRBV30 to TRBJ2-5; 9 nucleotides line up with TRBD2. Germline-derived CDR1 and CDR2 are GTSNPN and SVGIG (reference sequence). CDR3 length equals 14 residues. Trimming took 0 bases from V and 4 from J; bases not matched to a gene: 3. The CDR3 region is CAWSVAGGRETQYF. For the CDR3, the DNA is TGTGCCTGGAGTGTAGCGGGAGGACGAGAGACCCAGTACTTC.

The chain carries TRBV5-1 and TRBJ1-1; D uncertain. Germline V lookup: CDR1 SGHRS, CDR2 YFSETQ. The CDR3 runs 14 residues. V was cut by 3 bases and J by 0 bases, with 9 bases left in between. The chain's CDR3 is CASSSFGLNTEAFF. The CDR3 nucleotides are TGCGCCAGCAGCTCCTTTGGACTGAACACTGAAGCTTTCTTT.

The chain employs TRBV27 and TRBJ2-3, with a possible D match to TRBD2 (5 bases). Germline CDR1 MNHEY, CDR2 SMNVEV (reference sequence). The CDR3 loop spans 14 amino acids. The V end lost 2 bases, the J end lost 6 bases, and 12 bases lay between the germline ends. The CDR3 protein is CASSLRATRDTQYF. The DNA for the CDR3 is TGTGCCAGCAGTTTACGGGCTACTAGGGATACGCAGTATTTT.